These T cell receptor beta chains were read from a single sample in a study of beta chain features in type 1 diabetes. TCRdb's copy holds only in-frame clones and misses some; the assay was immunoSEQ multiplex PCR. Of 150,000 to 200,000 clones listed, less than 9.5% were seen once; the top ten hold roughly 2.5%. Sequences were obtained from central memory CD4+ T cells from blood. These receptors were collected from a woman between 18 and 30 years old in good health. Each CDR3 is given with its conserved first and last residue. The D gene is left open where the match is weak. Clone size, where shown, is once, few, many, or a class for clones that have expanded.

CDR3 DNA	CDR3 protein	V gene	D gene	clone size	J gene
TGTGCCAGCTCACCGGCCGCGGCAGGGACCTACGAGCAGTACTTC	CASSPAAAGTYEQYF	TRBV18	NA	few	TRBJ2-7
TGTGCCAGCAGCTTTCCAGGGTCGGATGAGCAGTTCTTC	CASSFPGSDEQFF	TRBV11-3	NA	few	TRBJ2-1
TGTGCCAGTAGTCAACAGGGGGCTGGGGATACGCAGTATTTT	CASSQQGAGDTQYF	TRBV19	TRBD1	NA	TRBJ2-3
TGCAGTTCCAGTGGACAGGGCGGCACAGATACGCAGTATTTT	CSSSGQGGTDTQYF	TRBV29-1	TRBD1	NA	TRBJ2-3
TGCGCCAGCAGCCAAGACAGGGGTTCACCCCTCCACTTT	CASSQDRGSPLHF	TRBV4-3	NA	few	TRBJ1-6
TGTGCCAGCAGCTTGACAGGGATGAACACTGAAGCTTTCTTT	CASSLTGMNTEAFF	TRBV7-2	TRBD1	NA	TRBJ1-1
TGTGCCATCAGTGATCAGGGGCGAGCGACGTTTGGTGGCTACACCTTC	CAISDQGRATFGGYTF	TRBV10-3	NA	NA	TRBJ1-2
TGTGCCAGCAGCTTAGAGGCCAGGAACAATGAGCAGTTCTTC	CASSLEARNNEQFF	TRBV7-2	NA	NA	TRBJ2-1
TGTGCCAGCAGCTTGAGCGGGGGGGGAGCTAACTATGGCTACACCTTC	CASSLSGGGANYGYTF	TRBV9	NA	few	TRBJ1-2
TGCGCCAGCAGCTTGGGGGTGCGGAAGGGGATTCTCGCAATGGCACAAGAGACCCAGTACTTC	CASSLGVRKGILAMAQETQYF	TRBV5-1	NA	NA	TRBJ2-5
TGTGCCAGCAGTCCCGAAGGGGGGGCGGAGGAGACCCAGTACTTC	CASSPEGGAEETQYF	TRBV28	NA	NA	TRBJ2-5
TGTGCCAGCAGCTTGGAATTAGCGCCCTACGAGCAGTACTTC	CASSLELAPYEQYF	TRBV5-6	NA	NA	TRBJ2-7
TGTGCCTGGAGTCCCCGCAGGGGGGCGGGGCTTTACAATGAGCAGTTCTTC	CAWSPRRGAGLYNEQFF	TRBV30	NA	NA	TRBJ2-1
TGTGCCAGCAGCTCGAGGCCTTTGGAAGGCAAAAACATTCAGTACTTC	CASSSRPLEGKNIQYF	TRBV7-2	NA	NA	TRBJ2-4
TGTGCCAGCAGCCCTAGCACCGAGAGCTATGGCTACACCTTC	CASSPSTESYGYTF	TRBV7-2	NA	NA	TRBJ1-2
TGTGCTAGTGGTTTGGCAGTAGCGGGAGCAGGGGATGAGCAGTTCTTC	CASGLAVAGAGDEQFF	TRBV12-5	TRBD2	NA	TRBJ2-1
TGTGCCAGCTCACCAGGGACAGGGGGACAGAAGGGCGGCAATGAGCAGTTCTTC	CASSPGTGGQKGGNEQFF	TRBV18	TRBD1	NA	TRBJ2-1
TGCGCCAGCAGCCCACTCGGGAGACAGGGCTACAATGAGCAGTTCTTC	CASSPLGRQGYNEQFF	TRBV4-1	NA	few	TRBJ2-1
TGTGCCAGCAGTTCCCCCGGACAGGGGGGTAGGATGGCCCAGTACTTC	CASSSPGQGGRMAQYF	TRBV27	TRBD1	few	TRBJ2-5
TGCGCCAGCCGTCTTTCCGGCGGGGCGCGGGACACCGGGGAGCTGTTTTTT	CASRLSGGARDTGELFF	TRBV5-1	NA	few	TRBJ2-2
TGTGCCAGCAGCTTGTGGACGGACTTGGGCTACACCTTC	CASSLWTDLGYTF	TRBV5-6	NA	many	TRBJ1-2
TGTGCTAGTGGACCCCTAGGGGCAACGTACAATGAGCAGTTCTTC	CASGPLGATYNEQFF	TRBV12-5	NA	few	TRBJ2-1
TGTGCCAGCAGCTTGGAGAACAGGTACGGAGATACGCAGTATTTT	CASSLENRYGDTQYF	TRBV5-4	NA	NA	TRBJ2-3
TGTGCCAGCAGTCAACGCGGAACAGGGACGGGGGAGCAGTACTTC	CASSQRGTGTGEQYF	TRBV2	NA	few	TRBJ2-7
TGTGCCAGCAGCCAGGAGGTCCGGGACTCATCAAAAGGCTACACCTTC	CASSQEVRDSSKGYTF	TRBV7-6	NA	few	TRBJ1-2
TGTGCCTGGAGTCGAACCCGGACTAGCGGGATTGAACAGTTCTTC	CAWSRTRTSGIEQFF	TRBV30	TRBD2	NA	TRBJ2-1
TGTGCCAGCAGCGTAGGAGGAGGGAGGGGGGGCCCCAAGGACGAGCAGTACTTC	CASSVGGGRGGPKDEQYF	TRBV9	NA	NA	TRBJ2-7
TGTGCCAGCAGTGATAAGGGACAGCTACAAGAGACCCAGTACTTC	CASSDKGQLQETQYF	TRBV25-1	TRBD1	NA	TRBJ2-5
TGTGCCAGCGATCCGGGACAGGGTTCCCTGTATGGCTACACCTTC	CASDPGQGSLYGYTF	TRBV5-8	TRBD1	few	TRBJ1-2
TGTGCCAGCTCCGGTGTTATGAACACTGAAGCTTTCTTT	CASSGVMNTEAFF	TRBV18	NA	few	TRBJ1-1
TGTGCCAGCAGTGAAAGGCAGGGGGCCGATCAGCCCCAGCATTTT	CASSERQGADQPQHF	TRBV2	TRBD1	few	TRBJ1-5
TGTGCCAGCAGATCCAGGGAACCAGGAAACACCATATATTTT	CASRSREPGNTIYF	TRBV7-2	NA	few	TRBJ1-3
TGTGCCAGCAGCCAAGGGGGACTAGCGACCTACGAGCAGTACTTC	CASSQGGLATYEQYF	TRBV4-2	TRBD2	few	TRBJ2-7
TGTGCCAGCAGCCAAGCTCTGGGCAGGGGCACTTCTGGGGCCAACGTCCTGACTTTC	CASSQALGRGTSGANVLTF	TRBV14	NA	NA	TRBJ2-6
TGTGCCAGCAGCCCCGGGACAGGGCAGAATTCACCCCTCCACTTT	CASSPGTGQNSPLHF	TRBV7-9	TRBD1	NA	TRBJ1-6
TGTGCCAGCAGCCCCAAGAGACTAGACACAGATACGCAGTATTTT	CASSPKRLDTDTQYF	TRBV7-8	NA	few	TRBJ2-3
TGTGCCACCGGGACTCAGGGAGAAGAGACCCAGTACTTC	CATGTQGEETQYF	TRBV28	NA	few	TRBJ2-5
TGTGCCAGCAGCTCATTCGCCGGGACTTATAACACTGAAGCTTTCTTT	CASSSFAGTYNTEAFF	TRBV7-9	NA	few	TRBJ1-1
TGCGCCAGCAGCCTTCGATTAGCGGGGAGCACAGATACGCAGTATTTT	CASSLRLAGSTDTQYF	TRBV5-1	TRBD2	NA	TRBJ2-3
TGTGCCAGCAGCTTACAGAAACGGGGACATACCGAAGAGACCCAGTACTTC	CASSLQKRGHTEETQYF	TRBV7-3	NA	few	TRBJ2-5
TGTGCCAGCAGCTTATTCCCTTTTAGAACTGGAAACACCATATATTTT	CASSLFPFRTGNTIYF	TRBV11-3	NA	NA	TRBJ1-3
TGTGCCAGCAGCCCCAGAGGACAGGGGACGAATTCACCCCTCCACTTT	CASSPRGQGTNSPLHF	TRBV6-6	TRBD1	NA	TRBJ1-6
TGTGCCAGCAGCCAGGAAGGAGTCTATGGCTACACCTTC	CASSQEGVYGYTF	TRBV4-2	NA	few	TRBJ1-2
TGCGCCAGCCAGAGCGGGGTCGGCCACGAGCAGTACTTC	CASQSGVGHEQYF	TRBV5-1	TRBD2	NA	TRBJ2-7
TGCGCCAGCAGCCCGGACGGGGGGGGAAATGAGCAGTTCTTC	CASSPDGGGNEQFF	TRBV5-1	TRBD2	few	TRBJ2-1
TGTGCCAGCAGCTTCGAAAGCGGGGGGCAAACAGATACGCAGTATTTT	CASSFESGGQTDTQYF	TRBV5-6	TRBD2	few	TRBJ2-3
TGTGCCAGCAGCTTAGGAAGCGGGAGAAACGCAGATACGCAGTATTTT	CASSLGSGRNADTQYF	TRBV11-2	TRBD2	NA	TRBJ2-3
TGCGCCAGCAGCTTCGGGACTACCGAACCGGCGGTGTATTTT	CASSFGTTEPAVYF	TRBV5-1	TRBD2	few	TRBJ2-3
TGTGCCAGCAGCTCTCGCGGGGGGAGGGCCATACAAGAGACCCAGTACTTC	CASSSRGGRAIQETQYF	TRBV5-4	TRBD2	few	TRBJ2-5
TGCGCCAGCAGGACTAGCGGGAGCACAGATACGCAGTATTTT	CASRTSGSTDTQYF	TRBV10-2	TRBD2	few	TRBJ2-3
TGCGCCAGCAGCCAAGCGGGACTTACTACCTATGGCTACACCTTC	CASSQAGLTTYGYTF	TRBV4-1	NA	few	TRBJ1-2
TGTGCCAGCAGCTTAGCAGGGGCTCAGCCCCAGCATTTT	CASSLAGAQPQHF	TRBV13	NA	NA	TRBJ1-5
TGTGCCAGCAGTATGGACAGGCTGAACACTGAAGCTTTCTTT	CASSMDRLNTEAFF	TRBV7-2	TRBD1	few	TRBJ1-1
TGCGCCAGCAACATAGGACTAGCGGGAGTATACGAGCAGTACTTC	CASNIGLAGVYEQYF	TRBV10-2	TRBD2	NA	TRBJ2-7